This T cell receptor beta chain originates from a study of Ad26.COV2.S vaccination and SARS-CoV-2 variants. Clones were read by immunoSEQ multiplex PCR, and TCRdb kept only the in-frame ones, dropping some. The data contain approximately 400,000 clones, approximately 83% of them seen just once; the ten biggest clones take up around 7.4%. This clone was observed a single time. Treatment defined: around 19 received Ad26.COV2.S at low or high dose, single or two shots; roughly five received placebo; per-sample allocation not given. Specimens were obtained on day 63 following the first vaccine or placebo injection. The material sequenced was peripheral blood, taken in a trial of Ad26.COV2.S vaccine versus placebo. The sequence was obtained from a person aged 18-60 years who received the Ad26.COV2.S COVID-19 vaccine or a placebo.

The CDR3 is CASSSLTSVGGEQFF. In nucleotides, the CDR3 is TGTGCCAGCAGTTCCTTGACTAGCGTAGGTGGTGAGCAGTTCTTC. V is TRBV6-5 and J is TRBJ2-1; 8 bases line up with TRBD2. J gave up 9 bases and V 4 bases, and 11 bases lay outside the gene matches. There are 15 residues in the CDR3. Per germline, CDR1 MNHEY and CDR2 SVGAGI.